The clone carrying this TCR beta chain came up a few times. Its antigen is unidentified. As for time point: newly diagnosed GD, antithyroid drugs for less than 3 months. Construction of the TCR library relied on RNA isolated from PBMCs. For TCR beta, libraries came from iRepertoire HTBI primers and Arm-PCR of CDR3 regions. Via MiXCR, TCRdb re-called the multiplex PCR reads, giving one row per CDR3 protein. Of just over 600,000 distinct CDR3 sequences listed, 16% are singletons. The sample belongs to a study of regulatory T cells in long-lasting Graves disease. Study results and caveats: The study found TRBV28, TRBJ1-2 and TRBJ2-5 favored in persistent disease.

CDR3 length: 13 amino acids. Germline V gene sequence: CDR1 SGHRS, CDR2 YFSETQ. Trimming took off 2 bases at V and 8 bases at J, with 10 bases between the two ends. The same specimen was also included in a second study, on T cells in Graves' hyperthyroidism and ophthalmopathy.

This receptor was taken from a woman aged 25 to 39 with Graves disease. The rearrangement uses TRBV5-1 and TRBJ1-4; no firm D call. The sample was peripheral blood mononuclear cells (PBMCs), taken at new diagnosis, from a patient treated with antithyroid drugs. The CDR3 bases are TGCGCCAGCAGCTTCCAGCCCGGGGAAAAACTGTTTTTT. It translates to CASSFQPGEKLFF.